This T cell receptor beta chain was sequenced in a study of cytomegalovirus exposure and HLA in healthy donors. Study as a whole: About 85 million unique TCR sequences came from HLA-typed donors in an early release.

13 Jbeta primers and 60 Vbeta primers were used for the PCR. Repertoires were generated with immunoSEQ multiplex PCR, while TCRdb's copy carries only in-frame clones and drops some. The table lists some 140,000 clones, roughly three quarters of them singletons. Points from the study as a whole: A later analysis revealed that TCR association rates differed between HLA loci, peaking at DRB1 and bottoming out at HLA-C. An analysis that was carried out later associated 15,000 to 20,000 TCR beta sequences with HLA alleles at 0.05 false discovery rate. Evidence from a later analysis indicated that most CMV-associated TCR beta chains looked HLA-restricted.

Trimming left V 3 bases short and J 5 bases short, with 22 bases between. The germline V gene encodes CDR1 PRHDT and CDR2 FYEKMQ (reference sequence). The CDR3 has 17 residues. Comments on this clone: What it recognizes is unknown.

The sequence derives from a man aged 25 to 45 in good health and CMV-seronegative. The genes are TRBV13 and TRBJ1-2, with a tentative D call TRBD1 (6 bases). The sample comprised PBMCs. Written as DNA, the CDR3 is TGTGCCAGCAGCTTCTGGGGACAACAGCGGCTGCTATATGGCTACACCTTC. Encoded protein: CASSFWGQQRLLYGYTF.